A single sample gave rise to the 10 T cell receptor beta chains below, sequenced in a study of early T cells in non-severe SARS-CoV-2 infection. In TCRdb, the 5' RACE reads were re-called with MiXCR into one record per CDR3 protein. The table lists around 44,000 distinct CDR3 sequences, about 9.2% of them singletons, with over 6.5% in the top ten. Input material: whole blood. The receptors here all came from an adult who was a healthcare worker with PCR-confirmed SARS-CoV-2 infection or an uninfected control (not recorded which).

The CDR3 reads CANRSTGGANAGELFF. CDR3 DNA sequence: TGTGCCAACAGATCCACAGGGGGCGCCAATGCCGGGGAGCTGTTTTTT. The chain couples TRBV11-2 to TRBJ2-2; 9 bases fit TRBD1. The CDR3 is made up of 16 amino acids. CDR1 is SGHAT, CDR2 FQNNGV, per germline. V shed 10 bases and J 6 bases; nucleotides not matched to a gene: 15.

This clonotype was picked up a small number of times. The chain is built from TRBV6-5 and TRBJ1-5, with D possibly TRBD1 on 6 matching bases. Germline CDR1 reads MNHEY; CDR2 reads SVGAGI. V was clipped by 5 bases and J by 3 bases, with 8 bases between them. The CDR3 contains 13 residues. The CDR3 DNA reads as TGTGCCAGCAGTCAGGGGCCCAATCAGCCCCAGCATTTT. Its protein product is CASSQGPNQPQHF.

The V gene is TRBV4-1, the J gene TRBJ2-1; 11 bases are shared with TRBD2. Per the germline V gene, CDR1 is MGHRA and CDR2 is YSYEKL. This CDR3 has 13 amino acids. V lost 7 bases and J lost 6; bases outside the gene matches: 2. The CDR3 spells CASTTSGTNEQFF. The CDR3 DNA reads as TGCGCCAGCACGACTAGCGGGACCAATGAGCAGTTCTTC.

This clonotype was counted a few times. This chain joins TRBV29-1 and TRBJ2-1; 16 bases line up with TRBD2. There are 14 residues in the CDR3. The V and J ends lost 6 bases and 9 bases, in that order; junction bases with no gene match: 5. Germline V lookup: CDR1 SQVTM, CDR2 ANQGSEA. This CDR3 reads CSVGTSGRVGEQFF. The DNA for the CDR3 is TGCAGCGTGGGGACTAGCGGGAGGGTTGGTGAGCAGTTCTTC.

This clonotype was observed at least ten times. This chain uses TRBV3-1 with TRBJ2-3; the D gene is possibly TRBD2 (6 bases). This CDR3 comprises 15 residues. The V gene's germline CDR1 is LGHDT and CDR2 YNNKEL (reference sequence). Between the trimmed V and J ends, which lost 4 bases and 4 bases, there was a span of 15 bases. CDR3 sequence: CASSLDLGGPDTQYF. In DNA, the CDR3 is TGTGCCAGCAGCCTAGACCTGGGGGGACCAGATACGCAGTATTTT.

In this sample, this clonotype turned up many times. This chain connects TRBV6-1 to TRBJ2-7; unclear D gene. Trimming removed 3 bases from V and 2 bases from J, with 11 bases in between. CDR3 size: 14 residues. CDR1 and CDR2 from the germline V gene are MNHNS and SASEGT. The CDR3 DNA follows: TGTGCCAGCAGTGATGTCGGGCGTCCCTACGAGCAGTACTTC. This codes for CASSDVGRPYEQYF.

V and J are TRBV5-1 and TRBJ2-7, with D hard to call. With 0 bases removed from V and 7 bases from J, the gap between germline ends came to 14 bases. Per the germline V gene, CDR1 is SGHRS and CDR2 is YFSETQ. The CDR3 is 14 residues long. CDR3 DNA sequence: TGCGCCAGCAGCTTGGCCGGAGCTCTGGGGGAGCAGTACTTC. It translates to CASSLAGALGEQYF.

This sequence joins TRBV6-1 and TRBJ1-5; 9 bases agree with TRBD1. The V gene's germline CDR1 is MNHNS and CDR2 SASEGT. Unmatched junction bases numbered 4, after V lost 10 bases and J lost 3 bases. The CDR3 contains 13 residues. CDR3 nucleotide sequence: TGTGCCACCTGGGACAGGGTCAATCAGCCCCAGCATTTT. Protein: CATWDRVNQPQHF.

The genes are TRBV7-9 and TRBJ2-7; the D gene could be TRBD1 or TRBD2 (5 bases each). CDR1 is SEHNR, CDR2 FQNEAQ, per germline (reference sequence). V lost 5 bases and J 0 bases, leaving 14 bases between the germline ends. CDR3 length: 15 amino acids. The CDR3 DNA follows: TGTGCCAGCAGCCTCTGGCAGGGAGTCTCCTACGAGCAGTACTTC. Its protein product is CASSLWQGVSYEQYF. Together with reference TRBV7-9 and TRBJ2-7, the CDR3 gives the full variable domain: DTGVSQNPRHKITKRGQNVTFRCDPISEHNRLYWYRQTLGQGPEFLTYFQNEAQLEKSRLLSDRFSAERPKGSFSTLEIQRTEQGDSAMYLCASSLWQGVSYEQYFGPGTRLTVT.

The table lists this clonotype with a count of one. This CDR3 is CASSLTSGSSYNEQFF. In DNA, the CDR3 is TGCGCCAGCAGCTTGACTAGCGGGAGCTCCTACAATGAGCAGTTCTTC. The genes are TRBV5-1 and TRBJ2-1, with TRBD2 matching over 11 bases. V dropped 1 base and J dropped 0; count of bases not matched to a gene: 0. CDR1 is SGHRS and CDR2 is YFSETQ in the germline V gene. The CDR3 length is 16 residues. Supplemented by reference TRBV5-1 and TRBJ2-1, the full variable domain reads KAGVTQTPRYLIKTRGQQVTLSCSPISGHRSVSWYQQTPGQGLQFLFEYFSETQRNKGNFPGRFSGRQFSNSRSEMNVSTLELGDSALYLCASSLTSGSSYNEQFFGPGTRLTVL.